The next 24 T cell receptor beta chains were all read from a single sample in a study of blood T cell repertoires in COVID-19. This table comes from immunoSEQ multiplex PCR, and its TCRdb copy is limited to in-frame clones, with some not included. The sample includes roughly 200,000 clones, around 85% of them seen just once. The sequenced material came from peripheral blood. The receptors shown here come from a human donor with active or convalescent COVID-19. The donor label of this sample is uncertain.

The rearrangement uses TRBV28 and TRBJ2-1; weak D call: TRBD1 (5 bases). The CDR3 extends over 14 amino acids. Germline CDR1 and CDR2: MDHEN and SYDVKM. V lost 2 bases and J lost 4, with 9 bases in between. The CDR3 is CASSLRQWYNEQFF. CDR3 coding DNA: TGTGCCAGCAGTTTACGACAGTGGTACAATGAGCAGTTCTTC.

The table lists this clone with a count of one. This chain uses TRBV2 with TRBJ2-3, with 7 nucleotides matching TRBD1. Trimming removed 4 bases from V and 1 base from J; junction bases left unmatched: 5. The CDR3 is made up of 15 amino acids. The germline gives CDR1 SNHLY, CDR2 FYNNEI. The CDR3 loop reads CASSAGQVRTDTQYF. The CDR3, as DNA: TGTGCCAGCAGTGCCGGACAGGTGCGCACAGATACGCAGTATTTT.

This clone was seen a few times. The V and J genes are TRBV4-3 and TRBJ2-7, with 12 bases that match TRBD1. V was clipped by 3 bases and J by 7 bases; unmatched bases: 10. This CDR3 spans 16 amino acids. Germline V lookup: CDR1 LGHNA, CDR2 YSLEER. The CDR3 nucleotides read TGCGCCAGCAGCCACGCCTGGGGACAGGGGGCTGAAGAGCAGTACTTC. This encodes CASSHAWGQGAEEQYF.

The gene calls are TRBV19 and TRBJ1-1; 8 bases line up with TRBD1. The length of the CDR3 is 15 residues. Per germline, CDR1 LNHDA and CDR2 SQIVND (reference sequence). V shed 6 bases and J 2 bases; nucleotides not matched to a gene: 8. For the CDR3, the DNA is TGTGCCAGTAGGCCAACGGGACAGGTTAACACTGAAGCTTTCTTT. This codes for CASRPTGQVNTEAFF.

This clone was observed a handful of times. J is TRBJ2-1 and V is TRBV5-1; TRBD2 aligns across 14 bases. CDR1 and CDR2 (germline): SGHRS, YFSETQ. The CDR3 covers 18 residues. V gave up 10 bases and J gave up 6 bases; unmatched junction bases: 18. The CDR3 DNA follows: TGCGCCCCCAAACGGGATTTTGGGGGGACTAGCGGGAGCAATGAGCAGTTCTTC. This codes for CAPKRDFGGTSGSNEQFF.

The rearrangement links TRBV7-9 to TRBJ2-7, with 9 bases identical to TRBD2. J lost 6 bases, V lost 6 bases, and 12 bases had no gene match. Germline V gene data show CDR1 as SEHNR and CDR2 as FQNEAQ (reference sequence). This CDR3 has 15 residues. CDR3 region: CASSSSGAPRGEQYF. The CDR3 coding sequence is TGTGCCAGCAGTTCTAGCGGGGCCCCTAGAGGCGAGCAGTACTTC.

This clone has a single count. The J gene is TRBJ1-3, the V gene TRBV5-6, with D possibly being TRBD1 (6 bases). The germline V and J ends were trimmed by 4 bases and 0 bases, with 17 bases remaining between them. Germline V CDR1 and CDR2: SGHDT, YYEEEE. This CDR3 is built from 17 residues. DNA for the CDR3: TGTGCCAGCAGCAAGGGGGTCGGGGACCGCTCTGGAAACACCATATATTTT. Encoded protein: CASSKGVGDRSGNTIYF.

This clone was observed a single time. The genes are TRBV6-2 or TRBV6-3 and TRBJ1-2; 7 positions agree with TRBD1. The CDR3 sequence is 14 residues long. Germline CDR1 MNHEY, CDR2 SVGEGT. J was trimmed by 8 bases and V by 4 bases; bases with no gene match: 10. The CDR3 nucleotides are TGTGCCAGCAGTTCACCCAGGACAGGTGGCGGCTACACCTTC. Translated, it gives CASSSPRTGGGYTF.

The chain has TRBV5-1 and TRBJ2-7; 11 bases are shared with TRBD2. V was clipped by 4 bases and J by 6 bases; unmatched bases: 9. Germline V gene lookup returns CDR1 SGHRS and CDR2 YFSETQ. The CDR3 is 15 amino acids. CDR3 loop: CASSPTLAGELEQYF. For the CDR3, the DNA is TGCGCCAGCAGCCCAACACTAGCGGGAGAGCTCGAGCAGTACTTC.

J is TRBJ2-3 and V is TRBV7-3, with TRBD2 matching 7 bases. CDR3 length: 16 residues. Germline-derived CDR1 and CDR2 are SGHTA and FQGTGA. V shed 5 bases and J 3 bases; nucleotides not matched to a gene: 11. CDR3 coding DNA: TGTGCCAGCAGCCGCGGGGGTAGCCCTAGGACAGATACGCAGTATTTT. It is translated as CASSRGGSPRTDTQYF.

This rearrangement joins TRBV6-2 or TRBV6-3 to TRBJ2-7; 9 nucleotides match TRBD1. CDR3 length equals 16 residues. Losses at the gene ends were 6 bases for V and 2 bases for J; bases not matched to a gene: 11. CDR1 and CDR2 from the germline V gene are MNHEY and SVGEGT. CDR3 sequence: CASSPSPGTGTYEQYF. The CDR3 DNA reads TGTGCCAGCAGCCCCTCCCCCGGGACAGGGACCTACGAGCAGTACTTC.

CDR3 amino acids: CATSLGGAFVHEQFF. Written as DNA, the CDR3 is TGTGCCACCAGCCTCGGGGGGGCGTTCGTCCATGAGCAGTTCTTC. The gene calls are TRBV24-1 and TRBJ2-1; 8 nucleotides line up with TRBD2. Germline CDR1 KGHDR, CDR2 SFDVKD. The J segment lost 8 bases and the V segment lost 7 bases, leaving 12 bases of the junction unmatched. The CDR3 is made up of 15 amino acids.

This chain uses TRBV11-3 with TRBJ2-5; D is perhaps TRBD1 (6 bases). This CDR3 is 17 amino acids long. With 3 bases removed from V and 2 bases from J, the gap between germline ends came to 19 bases. Germline CDR1 and CDR2: SGHNT and YENEEA. CDR3 sequence: CASSFPPGVLPQETQYF. The DNA for the CDR3 is TGTGCCAGCAGCTTCCCACCAGGGGTATTACCACAAGAGACCCAGTACTTC.

The rearrangement joins TRBV19 to TRBJ2-2; possible D gene TRBD1, 6 bases. CDR1 is LNHDA and CDR2 is SQIVND in the germline V gene (reference sequence). The ends were cut back, 1 base at V and 6 bases at J, with 9 bases in the middle. There are 14 residues in the CDR3. The CDR3 protein is CASSIVQGAGELFF. DNA of the CDR3: TGTGCCAGTAGTATAGTACAGGGCGCCGGGGAGCTGTTTTTT.

The gene calls are TRBV7-9 and TRBJ2-3; the D gene is possibly TRBD1 (5 bases). V was shortened by 5 bases and J by 9 bases, with 15 bases between the two germline ends. This CDR3 has 13 residues. CDR1 and CDR2 (germline): SEHNR, FQNEAQ (reference sequence). CDR3 DNA: TGTGCCAGCAGCGTGATCCAGGGTTGGACGCAGTATTTT. It encodes CASSVIQGWTQYF.

The chain employs TRBV18 and TRBJ2-7; 9 bases map to TRBD1. V shed 0 bases, J shed 5 bases, and the junction held 8 bases outside the gene matches. The CDR3 runs 16 residues. CDR1 KGHSH and CDR2 LQKENI come from the germline V gene. In DNA form, the CDR3 reads TGTGCCAGCTCACCACCGCTGGGACAGGGTCAAAACGAGCAGTACTTC. Translated: CASSPPLGQGQNEQYF.

The rearrangement links TRBV7-3 to TRBJ2-3, with 7 bases fitting TRBD2. The ends lost 1 base at V and 6 bases at J; junction bases unmatched: 10. Germline V lookup: CDR1 SGHTA, CDR2 FQGTGA. The CDR3 spans 16 residues. The CDR3 is CASSLSAAGVGDTQYF. The CDR3 DNA reads as TGTGCCAGCAGCTTAAGTGCGGCGGGAGTCGGGGATACGCAGTATTTT.

J is TRBJ1-1 and V is TRBV7-6, with 9 bases lining up with TRBD1. The CDR3 sequence is 15 residues long. Germline V gene lookup returns CDR1 SGHVS and CDR2 FNYEAQ. Trimming removed 5 bases from V and 0 bases from J; junction bases left unmatched: 4. Here the CDR3 DNA reads TGTGCCAGCAGCACACAGGGGGCGGTGAACACTGAAGCTTTCTTT. It encodes CASSTQGAVNTEAFF.

The chain carries TRBV3-1 (or the pseudogene TRBV3-2) and TRBJ2-1, with D maybe TRBD1 (7 bases). Germline values: CDR1 LGHDT, CDR2 YNNKEL (reference sequence). The CDR3 is 13 amino acids. V lost 4 bases, J lost 7 bases, and 11 bases lay in between. The CDR3 sequence: CASSPAGGNEQFF. The CDR3 nucleotides are TGTGCCAGCAGCCCCGCAGGGGGGAATGAGCAGTTCTTC.

This chain uses TRBV9 with TRBJ2-3; possibly TRBD1 for D (5 bases). The CDR3 runs to 15 residues. V dropped 2 bases and J dropped 1 base, with 11 bases sitting between them. CDR1 SGDLS and CDR2 YYNGEE come from the germline V gene. This CDR3 is CASSVWGYGTDTQYF. The CDR3 nucleotides read TGTGCCAGCAGCGTGTGGGGCTATGGCACAGATACGCAGTATTTT. The full variable domain, in which reference TRBV9 and TRBJ2-3 provide the parts outside the CDR3, is DSGVTQTPKHLITATGQRVTLRCSPRSGDLSVYWYQQSLDQGLQFLIQYYNGEERAKGNILERFSAQQFPDLHSELNLSSLELGDSALYFCASSVWGYGTDTQYFGPGTRLTVL.

The chain joins TRBV13 to TRBJ2-7, with 13 bases lining up with TRBD2. Per germline, CDR1 PRHDT and CDR2 FYEKMQ (reference sequence). The CDR3 is 16 residues long. The J segment lost 0 bases and the V segment lost 5 bases, leaving 4 bases of the junction unmatched. This CDR3 is CASSPWTSGSSYEQYF. The DNA for the CDR3 is TGTGCCAGCAGCCCCTGGACTAGCGGGAGCTCCTACGAGCAGTACTTC.

V usage is TRBV7-2 and J usage is TRBJ2-5, with 10 bases lining up with TRBD2. CDR3 length equals 16 residues. V was pared by 1 base and J by 5 bases, with 7 bases of the junction left unmatched. Germline V gene sequence: CDR1 SGHTA, CDR2 FQGNSA. The CDR3 here is CASSLVSSGGAETQYF. In nucleotides, the CDR3 is TGTGCCAGCAGCTTAGTATCCAGCGGGGGGGCGGAGACCCAGTACTTC. Variable domain in full (rest from reference TRBV7-2 and TRBJ2-5): GAGVSQSPSNKVTEKGKDVELRCDPISGHTALYWYRQSLGQGLEFLIYFQGNSAPDKSGLPSDRFSAERTGGSVSTLTIQRTQQEDSAVYLCASSLVSSGGAETQYFGPGTRLLVL.

The chain has TRBV2 and TRBJ2-3; 9 nucleotides agree with TRBD1. The V gene end was trimmed by 2 bases and the J gene end by 8 bases; junction bases not matched to a gene: 8. Germline CDR1 is SNHLY and CDR2 is FYNNEI. The CDR3 has 15 residues. Here the CDR3 DNA reads TGTGCCAGCAGTGAACTGGGACAGGGAGGGGGTACGCAGTATTTT. Protein sequence: CASSELGQGGGTQYF.

The V and J genes are TRBV19 and TRBJ1-4; maybe TRBD1 (6 bases). The CDR3 extends over 16 amino acids. V was clipped by 0 bases and J by 7 bases, with 15 bases between them. Germline lookup yields CDR1 LNHDA and CDR2 SQIVND (reference sequence). CDR3 residues: CASSIDPSRGVEKLFF. The CDR3, as DNA: TGTGCCAGTAGTATAGATCCCAGCAGGGGAGTTGAAAAACTGTTTTTT.